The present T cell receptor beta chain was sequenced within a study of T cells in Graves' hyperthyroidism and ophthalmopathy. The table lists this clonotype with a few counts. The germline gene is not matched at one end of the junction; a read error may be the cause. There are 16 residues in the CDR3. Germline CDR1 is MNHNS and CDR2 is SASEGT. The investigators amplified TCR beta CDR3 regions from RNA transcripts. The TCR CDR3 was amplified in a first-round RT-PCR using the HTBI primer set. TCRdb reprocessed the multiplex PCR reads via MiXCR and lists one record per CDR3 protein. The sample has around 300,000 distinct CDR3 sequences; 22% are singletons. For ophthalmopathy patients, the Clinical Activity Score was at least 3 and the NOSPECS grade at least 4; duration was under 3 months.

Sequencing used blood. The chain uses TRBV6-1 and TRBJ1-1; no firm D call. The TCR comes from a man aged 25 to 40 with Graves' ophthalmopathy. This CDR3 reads CASSEARDLWNAEAFF. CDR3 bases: TGTGCCAGCAGTGAAGCCCGCGATCTGTGGAACGCTGAAGCTTTCTTT.